One and the same sample provided the 19 T cell receptor beta chains below, sequenced in a study of molecular identifiers for immune sequencing clone quantification (dated by TCRdb to the late 2010s). Preparation of the library involved PCR. This sample was sequenced with an Illumina HiSeq 4000. TCRdb reprocessed the public reads (quality trimming at Q25 with fastp, clone calling with MiXCR) and kept in-frame beta chains. Rows are unified per CDR3 protein, each entry keeping the most common DNA and genes. The sample table shows about 300,000 distinct CDR3 sequences, and 20% to 25% are seen once. The ten largest clones represent about 0.79% of the sample. The specimen was naive CD8+ T cells from blood, with Jurkat cell RNA spiked in. According to the study, the label for this sample's cell subset or site signals: FACS-sorted CD8+CD4-CCR7+CD45RA+ naive T cells. The source is a human donor in good health. Some libraries in this study had Jurkat cell RNA spiked in.

Turning to this clonotype: A much larger clone sits a single nucleotide away, making a read error possible. This chain connects TRBV6-2 or TRBV6-3 to TRBJ2-5, with TRBD1 identical over 12 bases. Germline V gene sequence: CDR1 MNHEY, CDR2 SVGEGT. This CDR3 has 15 residues. The CDR3 reads CASRYRDRGLETRYF. CDR3 in DNA: TGTGCCAGCCGATACCGGGACAGGGGGCTTGAGACCCGGTACTTC.

This clonotype was found many times. V usage is TRBV12-3 or TRBV12-4 and J usage is TRBJ1-1, with 7 positions matching TRBD1. Trimming took 5 bases from V and 8 from J; bases not matched to a gene: 11. This CDR3 region has 14 residues. This CDR3 is CASSPYERTGEAFF. Here the CDR3 DNA reads TGTGCCAGCAGTCCATACGAGAGGACAGGCGAAGCTTTCTTT.

As regards this clonotype: Just one base apart from a much larger clone, this may be a read error. The chain links TRBV30 to TRBJ1-1; a possible D gene is TRBD1 (6 bases). Germline V gene sequence: CDR1 GTSNPN, CDR2 SVGIG (reference sequence). This CDR3 spans 12 amino acids. The CDR3 DNA reads TGTGCCTGGAGTTTACAGGGAAATGTTGCTTCCTTT. Translated: CAWSLQGNVASF.

This clonotype was counted at least ten times. The genes are TRBV21-1 and TRBJ1-1. TRBV21-1 is shown as a pseudogene. This CDR3 spans 13 amino acids. CDR3 sequence reads: CASSSLAAREAFF. In nucleotides, the CDR3 is TGTGCCAGCAGCAGCTTGGCAGCCCGTGAAGCTTTCTTT.

As for this clonotype: Relative to the germline gene, one junction end is altered; a read error may explain this. The rearrangement uses TRBV30 and TRBJ2-1; D unresolved. The CDR3 sequence is 15 residues long. Germline assignment: CDR1 GTSNPN and CDR2 SVGIG (reference sequence). CDR3 sequence (DNA): TGTGCCTGGAGTACCGTGAAGGGCCACTACAATGAGCGGTTCTTC. Encoded protein: CAWSTVKGHYNERFF. The full variable domain, completed using reference TRBV30 and TRBJ2-1, is SQTIHQWPATLVQPVGSPLSLECTVEGTSNPNLYWYRQAAGRGLQLLFYSVGIGQISSEVPQNLSASRPQDRQFILSSKKLLLSDSGFYLCAWSTVKGHYNERFFGPGTRLTVL.

This clonotype was found many times. This chain uses TRBV15 with TRBJ2-5; D not certain. This CDR3 is built from 14 residues. The germline CDR1 and CDR2 sequences are LNHNV and YYDKDF (reference sequence). Deletions cut 0 bases from V and 2 bases from J, with 7 bases between. Here the CDR3 reads CATSRDFGQETQYF. In nucleotides, the CDR3 is TGTGCCACCAGCAGAGATTTTGGGCAAGAGACCCAGTACTTC.

This clonotype showed up many times. The rearrangement uses TRBV20-1 and TRBJ2-3, with 7 bases that match TRBD2. CDR3 length: 15 amino acids. With 5 bases clipped from V and 2 bases from J, the junction kept 10 bases outside the gene matches. From germline, CDR1 is DFQATT and CDR2 SNEGSKA (reference sequence). In nucleotides, the CDR3 is TGCAGTGCTCCGTGGGGGGGGGACTACACAGATACGCAGTATTTT. Encoded protein: CSAPWGGDYTDTQYF.

Concerning this clonotype: A single base separates this from a much larger clone, so it may be a read error. The gene calls are TRBV20-1 and TRBJ2-1; D call uncertain. CDR3 length: 15 residues. Germline CDR1 is DFQATT and CDR2 is SNEGSKA (reference sequence). The CDR3 spells CSARPSSENYNGQFF. CDR3 nucleotide sequence: TGCAGTGCTAGACCCTCGAGCGAGAACTACAATGGGCAGTTCTTC.

This clonotype was seen repeatedly, ten times or more. The gene calls are TRBV4-3 and TRBJ2-1; 8 bases fit TRBD1. CDR1 is LGHNA, CDR2 YSLEER, per germline. The V segment lost 5 bases and the J segment 4 bases; nucleotides outside the gene matches: 1. The CDR3 sequence is 13 residues long. CDR3 nucleotide sequence: TGCGCCAGCAGCTGGACAGGGTACAATGAGCAGTTCTTC. It is translated as CASSWTGYNEQFF.

This clonotype appeared a few times. A much larger clone differs by one base, so this may be a read error. This chain connects TRBV12-3 or TRBV12-4 to TRBJ1-2; no definite D call. The CDR3 runs to 15 residues. The CDR3 protein is CASSLTSTGNYDYTF. DNA of the CDR3: TGTGCCAGCAGTTTGACATCGACTGGTAACTATGACTACACCTTC.

With regard to this clonotype: A much larger clone is a single base away; this may be a read error. The chain recombines TRBV7-9 with TRBJ1-2; 7 nucleotides align to TRBD1. The germline gives CDR1 SEHNR, CDR2 FQNEAQ (reference sequence). The CDR3 extends over 15 amino acids. CDR3 DNA: TGTGCCGGCAGCTTAGGGAGGGGGCTCGTAGATGGCTACACCTTC. Amino acids: CAGSLGRGLVDGYTF. Full variable domain (outside the CDR3, taken from reference TRBV7-9 and TRBJ1-2): DTGVSQNPRHKITKRGQNVTFRCDPISEHNRLYWYRQTLGQGPEFLTYFQNEAQLEKSRLLSDRFSAERPKGSFSTLEIQRTEQGDSAMYLCAGSLGRGLVDGYTFGSGTRLTVV.

Notes on this clonotype: A much bigger clone sits one base away, suggesting this may be a read error. The chain recombines TRBV14 with TRBJ2-7; 12 positions agree with TRBD1. The CDR3 spans 16 residues. The V gene's germline CDR1 is SGHDN and CDR2 FVKESK. After removal of 8 bases from V and 7 bases from J, the junction contained 15 bases not matched to a gene. Written as DNA, the CDR3 is TGTGCCAGCGGCCCTTCGGGACAGGGGGCAGGGAGGGAGCAGTACTTC. Its protein product is CASGPSGQGAGREQYF.

Many counts were recorded for this clonotype. V is TRBV5-4 and J is TRBJ2-5, with 7 bases lining up with TRBD2. The CDR3 is 16 amino acids. Germline lookup yields CDR1 SGHNT and CDR2 YYREEE (reference sequence). Germline trimming cut 0 bases from V and 3 bases from J; bases unmatched to any gene: 8. The CDR3 nucleotides read TGTGCCAGCAGCTTGGACGGTACTAGCGAAGAAGAGACCCAGTACTTC. This encodes CASSLDGTSEEETQYF.

This clonotype has a count of ten or more. This rearrangement joins TRBV12-3 or TRBV12-4 to TRBJ2-2; 9 nucleotides agree with TRBD1. Trimming at V came to 4 bases and at J to 6 bases, leaving 9 bases not matched to a gene. The length of the CDR3 is 16 residues. The CDR3 DNA sequence: TGTGCCAGCAGTTCTCTAGGACAGGGGAGAGCCGGGGAGCTGTTTTTT. Translating it yields CASSSLGQGRAGELFF.

This clonotype was picked up a small number of times. The V call is TRBV28, the J call TRBJ1-5, with 7 positions matching TRBD1. The junction had 5 bases not matched to a gene; V was cut back by 8 bases and J by 7 bases. The CDR3 length is 12 residues. Germline assignment: CDR1 MDHEN and CDR2 SYDVKM. The CDR3 reads CASVDREQPQHF. Written as DNA, the CDR3 is TGTGCCAGCGTCGACAGGGAACAGCCCCAGCATTTT.

This clonotype has a handful of counts. The chain carries TRBV28 and TRBJ2-7, with a possible D match to TRBD1 (5 bases). This CDR3 has 12 amino acids. V was cut by 7 bases and J by 1 base, with 8 bases left in between. Germline V gene sequence: CDR1 MDHEN, CDR2 SYDVKM. The CDR3, as DNA: TGTGCCAGCACTAGGGGATCCTACGAGCAGTACTTC. Translation: CASTRGSYEQYF.

Ten or more counts support this clonotype. The J gene is TRBJ2-5, the V gene TRBV29-1, with D uncertain. The CDR3 is 14 residues long. Germline CDR1 is SQVTM and CDR2 is ANQGSEA. V was pared by 0 bases and J by 4 bases, with 12 bases between. The DNA for the CDR3 is TGCAGCGTTGAAGATGACCCCCCGAGAGAGACCCAGTACTTC. Amino acid sequence: CSVEDDPPRETQYF. The full variable domain, in which reference TRBV29-1 and TRBJ2-5 provide the parts outside the CDR3, is SAVISQKPSRDICQRGTSLTIQCQVDSQVTMMFWYRQQPGQSLTLIATANQGSEATYESGFVIDKFPISRPNLTFSTLTVSNMSPEDSSIYLCSVEDDPPRETQYFGPGTRLLVL.

This clonotype was observed a handful of times. In nucleotides, the CDR3 is TGTGCCAGCAGTCCCCAGACAGGGTACTACGAGCAGTACTTC. Its protein is CASSPQTGYYEQYF. The chain is built from TRBV6-2 or TRBV6-3 and TRBJ2-7, with 7 positions matching TRBD1. Unmatched junction bases numbered 7, after V lost 5 bases and J lost 3 bases. Germline V gene sequence: CDR1 MNHEY, CDR2 SVGEGT. The CDR3 is made up of 14 amino acids.

At least ten counts were recorded for this clonotype. The J gene is TRBJ2-7, the V gene TRBV7-9, with 7 bases aligning to TRBD2. The CDR3 loop spans 15 amino acids. Germline V lookup: CDR1 SEHNR, CDR2 FQNEAQ (reference sequence). After removal of 5 bases from V and 3 bases from J, the junction contained 10 bases not matched to a gene. DNA for the CDR3: TGTGCCAGCAGCCTCACGGGGGGTTTGGACTACGAGCAGTACTTC. Its translation is CASSLTGGLDYEQYF.